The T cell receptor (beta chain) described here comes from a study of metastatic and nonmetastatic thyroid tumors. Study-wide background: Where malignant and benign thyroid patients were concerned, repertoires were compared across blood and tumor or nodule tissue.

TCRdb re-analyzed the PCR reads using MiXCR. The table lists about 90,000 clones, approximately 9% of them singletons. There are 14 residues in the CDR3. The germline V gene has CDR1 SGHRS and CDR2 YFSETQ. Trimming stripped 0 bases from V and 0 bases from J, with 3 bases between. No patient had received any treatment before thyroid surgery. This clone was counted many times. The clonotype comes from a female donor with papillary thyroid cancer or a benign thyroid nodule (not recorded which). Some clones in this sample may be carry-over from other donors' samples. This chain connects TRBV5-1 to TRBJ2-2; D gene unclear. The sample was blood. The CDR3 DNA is TGCGCCAGCAGCTTGGGTTCGAACACCGGGGAGCTGTTTTTT. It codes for CASSLGSNTGELFF.